A single T cell receptor beta chain is shown here with its context. Its antigen is still unknown. The CDR3 loop spans 14 amino acids. V dropped 3 bases and J dropped 7 bases, with 15 bases sitting between them. Germline V gene sequence: CDR1 MNHEY, CDR2 SMNVEV (reference sequence). The data derive from a study of shared clonotypes between healthy human individuals. Generated by immunoSEQ multiplex PCR, the TCRdb table keeps only in-frame clones and is missing some. The sample contains roughly 640,000 clones, 74% of which appear only once. General study results and limits: Generally, estimated richness proved larger in naive subsets than it did in memory subsets. A reduction in generation probabilities was seen for non-shared clonotypes relative to those shared by all four donors.

Division of CD4+ cells produced a CD45RA+ naive subset and a CD45RA-negative memory subset. The TCR sequence derives from a woman in her twenties or thirties in good health. What was sequenced was memory CD4+ T cells sorted from blood. The subset denotes: CD45RA-negative fraction. The J gene is TRBJ2-5, the V gene TRBV27; tentatively, D is TRBD1 (6 bases). CDR3 residues: CASSFRDTPGTQYF. The CDR3 DNA sequence: TGTGCCAGCAGTTTCCGGGACACTCCGGGGACCCAGTACTTC.